The 16 T cell receptor beta chains in this list originate from one sample, sequenced in a study of blood T cell repertoires in COVID-19. TCRdb's copy holds only in-frame clones and misses some; the assay was immunoSEQ multiplex PCR. This table holds 240,000 or so clones, approximately 90% found once. The sequenced sample was PBMCs or T cells enriched from blood (not recorded which). These receptors originate from a man in his forties who had recovered from COVID-19.

This clone was seen just once. The chain uses TRBV29-1 and TRBJ1-1; D not resolved. The germline CDR1 and CDR2 sequences are SQVTM and ANQGSEA. Deletions cut 6 bases from V and 0 bases from J, with 11 bases between. The CDR3 covers 13 residues. CDR3 sequence reads: CSVHQEVNTEAFF. The CDR3 DNA reads TGCAGCGTACACCAGGAGGTGAACACTGAAGCTTTCTTT. The full variable domain, in which reference TRBV29-1 and TRBJ1-1 provide the parts outside the CDR3, is SAVISQKPSRDICQRGTSLTIQCQVDSQVTMMFWYRQQPGQSLTLIATANQGSEATYESGFVIDKFPISRPNLTFSTLTVSNMSPEDSSIYLCSVHQEVNTEAFFGQGTRLTVV.

The chain employs TRBV7-2 and TRBJ1-2, with 8 bases matching TRBD1. The junction had 12 bases not matched to a gene; V was cut back by 5 bases and J by 7 bases. Germline CDR1 reads SGHTA; CDR2 reads FQGNSA. The CDR3 extends over 15 amino acids. The CDR3 sequence: CASSPEGTGMAGYTF. In nucleotides, the CDR3 is TGTGCCAGCAGCCCCGAAGGGACAGGTATGGCTGGCTACACCTTC.

The chain uses TRBV11-2 and TRBJ1-4; 10 positions match TRBD1. V lost 3 bases, J lost 7 bases, and 11 bases stayed unmatched. The CDR3 is made up of 17 amino acids. Germline-derived CDR1 and CDR2 are SGHAT and FQNNGV. CDR3 loop: CASSFNPGQGRSEKLFF. In DNA, the CDR3 is TGTGCCAGCAGCTTTAACCCGGGACAGGGGAGGAGTGAAAAACTGTTTTTT.

V and J are TRBV6-5 and TRBJ2-7, with D possibly being TRBD2 (7 bases). Germline CDR1 is MNHEY and CDR2 is SVGAGI. The CDR3 is 13 amino acids. V was clipped by 6 bases and J by 7 bases, with 16 bases between them. The CDR3 spells CASSPGGPEEQYF. The DNA of the CDR3 is TGTGCCAGCAGCCCCGGGGGGCCCGAGGAGCAGTACTTC.

The chain has TRBV7-3 and TRBJ2-2; 13 positions match TRBD2. V lost 3 bases to trimming and J lost 4 bases; unmatched junction nucleotides: 2. Germline loops: CDR1 SGHTA, CDR2 FQGTGA. This CDR3 is built from 16 residues. The CDR3 loop is CASSFGTSGVTGELFF. CDR3 sequence (DNA): TGTGCCAGCAGCTTCGGGACTAGCGGGGTCACCGGGGAGCTGTTTTTT.

This clone was seen more than once but under ten times. This sequence joins TRBV6-2 or TRBV6-3 and TRBJ2-1; 14 nucleotides match TRBD2. Germline CDR1 reads MNHEY; CDR2 reads SVGEGT. CDR3 length: 15 amino acids. The trim removed 6 bases at V and 15 bases at J, leaving 13 bases unmatched. DNA for the CDR3: TGTGCCAGCAGCCTAGGACTAGCGGGAGGTGGGTCGTGGTTCTTC. Protein: CASSLGLAGGGSWFF.

The DNA of the CDR3 is TGTGCCACCCGGCCAGGAGGCGGCACAGATACGCAGTATTTT. It translates to CATRPGGGTDTQYF. This chain uses TRBV19 with TRBJ2-3; maybe TRBD2 (5 bases). Germline V lookup: CDR1 LNHDA, CDR2 SQIVND (reference sequence). There are 14 residues in the CDR3. Trimming removed 10 bases from V and 1 base from J, with 15 bases in between.

This clone has just one count. The chain is built from TRBV7-2 and TRBJ2-1; no firm D call. CDR1 and CDR2 (germline): SGHTA, FQGNSA. Trimming removed 4 bases from V and 8 bases from J, with 9 bases in between. This CDR3 spans 12 amino acids. The CDR3 loop is CASSSQVDEQFF. In DNA form, the CDR3 reads TGTGCCAGCAGCTCCCAGGTCGATGAGCAGTTCTTC.

V usage is TRBV7-9 and J usage is TRBJ2-1; 13 bases are shared with TRBD2. Per germline, CDR1 SEHNR and CDR2 FQNEAQ (reference sequence). Trimming at V came to 4 bases and at J to 7 bases, leaving 10 bases not matched to a gene. This CDR3 is 17 amino acids long. The CDR3 reads CASSYRLAGGPGNEQFF. In DNA form, the CDR3 reads TGTGCCAGCAGCTACCGACTAGCGGGAGGACCCGGGAATGAGCAGTTCTTC.

This clone has only a few counts. The chain joins TRBV12-3 or TRBV12-4 to TRBJ2-2; TRBD2 agrees at 7 bases. This CDR3 contains 13 residues. V was clipped by 8 bases and J by 4 bases; unmatched bases: 4. For the CDR3, the DNA is TGTGCCAGCGGGACTACCCCCACCGGGGAGCTGTTTTTT. It codes for CASGTTPTGELFF.

The V call is TRBV6-5, the J call TRBJ2-2, with D possibly TRBD1 on 6 matching bases. Germline assignment: CDR1 MNHEY and CDR2 SVGAGI. The CDR3 has 16 residues. The V gene lost 0 bases and the J gene lost 2 bases, with 10 bases spanning the gap. As DNA, the CDR3 is TGTGCCAGCAGTTACTCTGACAGGCCCAACACCGGGGAGCTGTTTTTT. Protein product: CASSYSDRPNTGELFF.

This clone was counted once. V gene TRBV27 combines with J gene TRBJ2-2; tentative D call: TRBD2 (6 bases). The CDR3 has 15 residues. The germline V gene encodes CDR1 MNHEY and CDR2 SMNVEV (reference sequence). Trimming stripped 2 bases from V and 3 bases from J, with 10 bases between. The CDR3 bases are TGTGCCAGCAGTTTACGGGGAGGTTACACCGGGGAGCTGTTTTTT. It is translated as CASSLRGGYTGELFF.

This chain connects TRBV12-3 or TRBV12-4 to TRBJ1-1, with D unclear. The CDR3 spans 13 residues. The germline V and J ends were trimmed by 4 bases and 0 bases, with 6 bases remaining between them. Here the CDR3 DNA reads TGTGCCAGCAGTTCACAAATGAACACTGAAGCTTTCTTT. The encoded protein is CASSSQMNTEAFF.

This chain joins TRBV6-5 and TRBJ1-2, with TRBD1 matching 7 bases. V lost 5 bases, J lost 4 bases, and 10 bases stayed unmatched. Germline V gene lookup returns CDR1 MNHEY and CDR2 SVGAGI. CDR3 length: 15 residues. The CDR3 spells CASSLGTEGVYGYTF. In nucleotides, the CDR3 is TGTGCCAGCAGTCTCGGGACAGAGGGGGTCTATGGCTACACCTTC.

The V gene is TRBV2, the J gene TRBJ1-2; D remains unclear. Trimming took 5 bases from V and 5 from J, leaving 9 bases between them. This CDR3 spans 12 amino acids. CDR1 and CDR2 (germline): SNHLY, FYNNEI. The CDR3 sequence: CASSSSPYGYTF. CDR3 in DNA: TGTGCCAGCAGTTCGAGTCCATATGGCTACACCTTC.

This chain joins TRBV29-1 and TRBJ1-1, with 9 bases matching TRBD1. CDR1 is SQVTM, CDR2 ANQGSEA, per germline. J was trimmed by 2 bases and V by 7 bases; bases with no gene match: 5. The CDR3 totals 13 residues. The CDR3 region is CSGGTGTNTEAFF. In nucleotides, the CDR3 is TGCAGCGGCGGGACAGGGACAAACACTGAAGCTTTCTTT.